The rows below give T cell receptor beta chains drawn from one sample of a study of regulatory T cells in long-lasting Graves disease. TCRdb reanalysed the multiplex PCR reads using MiXCR and keeps one entry per CDR3 protein. The data contain 400,000 to 500,000 distinct CDR3 sequences, over 15% of them singletons. These same records also appear under a second study, on T cells in Graves' hyperthyroidism and ophthalmopathy.

The sequencing used peripheral blood mononuclear cells (PBMCs), collected at new diagnosis, from a patient treated with antithyroid drugs. These receptors all stem from a young woman with Graves disease. The CDR3 runs from the conserved cysteine through the conserved F or W. The D gene is left open where the match is weak. Rows may omit the clone size; those that give it use once, few, many or a size class.

J gene,clone size,CDR3 length,D gene,V gene,CDR3 DNA,CDR3 protein
TRBJ1-5,many,14,NA,TRBV6-1,TGTGCCAGCAGTACCTCAGATAGCAATCAGCCCCAGCATTTT,CASSTSDSNQPQHF
TRBJ2-1,many,18,TRBD2,TRBV12-3/TRBV12-4,TGTGCCAGCAGTTTTGTATCTTTGGGACTAGCGGGGGAAGGTGAGCAGTTCTTC,CASSFVSLGLAGEGEQFF
TRBJ1-2,NA,12,NA,TRBV27,TGTGCCAGCAGCCCCGACAAGCATGGCTACACCTTC,CASSPDKHGYTF
TRBJ2-7,NA,15,NA,TRBV5-1,TGCGCCAGCAGCCCTGAACAAGGAAATTTACTAGAGCAGTACTTC,CASSPEQGNLLEQYF
TRBJ1-4,many,16,NA,TRBV7-8,TGTGCCAGCAGCTTATTAAAGCAGGGCTCGGCAGGAAAACTGTTTTTT,CASSLLKQGSAGKLFF
TRBJ1-5,many,16,NA,TRBV12-3/TRBV12-4,TGTGCCAGCAGTTTGAAAGCGGGACAATACAATCAGCCCCAGCATTTT,CASSLKAGQYNQPQHF
TRBJ2-1,many,14,TRBD2,TRBV6-1,TGTGCCAGCAGACTAGCGGGGATATACAATGAGCAGTTCTTC,CASRLAGIYNEQFF
TRBJ2-3,many,14,NA,TRBV20-1,TGCAGTGCTCCTACTAGTTACCTAACAGATACGCAGTATTTT,CSAPTSYLTDTQYF
TRBJ1-1,many,14,NA,TRBV2,TGTGCCAGCAGTGAAGGAGGGCGGAACACTGAAGCTTTCTTT,CASSEGGRNTEAFF
TRBJ2-7,NA,14,NA,TRBV20-1,TGCAGTGCTAGAGATAGTCAGACGAAGTACGAGCAGTACTTC,CSARDSQTKYEQYF
TRBJ2-5,many,16,TRBD1,TRBV7-8,TGTGCCAGCAGCGTAGACCGACAGGGACACCAAGAGACCCAGTACTTC,CASSVDRQGHQETQYF
TRBJ2-1,many,15,TRBD1,TRBV6-2/TRBV6-3,TGTGCCAGCAGCTGGACAGGGAGCTCCTACAATGAGCAGTTCTTC,CASSWTGSSYNEQFF
TRBJ1-2,many,13,NA,TRBV12-3/TRBV12-4,TGTGCCAGCAACGCAGGGAGAGGATATGGCTACACCTTC,CASNAGRGYGYTF
TRBJ1-1,few,15,NA,TRBV6-4,TGTGCCAGCAAACCCGGATGGGGGGGAAATACTGAAGCTTTCTTT,CASKPGWGGNTEAFF
TRBJ2-5,many,13,NA,TRBV6-2/TRBV6-3,TGTGCCAGCAGGGGGCAGGGCCAAGAGACCCAGTACTTC,CASRGQGQETQYF
TRBJ2-1,many,14,NA,TRBV9,TGTGCCAGCAGCGTAGATGCCAGTTACAATGAGCAGTTCTTC,CASSVDASYNEQFF
TRBJ1-1,many,14,NA,TRBV2,TGTGCCAGCAGTGTAAGGGGCGGGAACACTGAAGCTTTCTTT,CASSVRGGNTEAFF
TRBJ2-1,many,14,NA,TRBV27,TGTGCCAGCAGTTTGGGGGTAGCGGACAATGAGCAGTTCTTC,CASSLGVADNEQFF
TRBJ2-5,once,13,NA,TRBV5-1,TGCGCCAGCAGCCATCCGGACAGACCGACCCAGTACTTC,CASSHPDRPTQYF
TRBJ1-1,many,11,NA,TRBV28,TGTGCCAGCACCACCCCGGGGTTAGCTTTCTTT,CASTTPGLAFF
TRBJ1-1,many,15,NA,TRBV5-5,TGTGCCAGCAGCTTTGGCGACAGAGGCGACACTGAAGCTTTCTTT,CASSFGDRGDTEAFF
TRBJ1-1,NA,15,NA,TRBV20-1,TGCAGTGCTAGAGGCCGCGAAGGGGGAAACACTGAAGCTTTCTTT,CSARGREGGNTEAFF
TRBJ2-1,many,12,NA,TRBV28,TGTGCCAGCAGTGACGGATACAATGAGCAGTTCTTC,CASSDGYNEQFF
TRBJ1-2,many,15,TRBD1,TRBV7-9,TGTGCCAGCAGCTACCAGCTGGGACAGGGGAACGGCTACACCTTC,CASSYQLGQGNGYTF
TRBJ2-5,NA,14,NA,TRBV5-4,TGTGCCAGCAGCTTTGGGGGGGCTCGAGAGACCCAGTACTTC,CASSFGGARETQYF